What follows are 22 T cell receptor beta chains derived from one specimen sequenced in a study of blood T cell repertoires in COVID-19. Some clones are missing from TCRdb's copy, which holds only in-frame ones; the method was immunoSEQ multiplex PCR. Of 65,000 to 90,000 clones listed, 65% to 80% were seen once; the top ten hold approximately 26%. Material: peripheral blood. The receptors were sampled from a man in his sixties with active or convalescent COVID-19.

This clone was counted between two and nine times. This chain's CDR3 is CASTLDLNGNSPLHF. The DNA for the CDR3 is TGCGCCAGCACTCTAGACCTAAACGGAAATTCACCCCTCCACTTT. The J gene is TRBJ1-6, the V gene TRBV5-1; D unclear. V lost 6 bases and J 7 bases, leaving 17 bases between the germline ends. The CDR3 extends over 15 amino acids. Germline CDR1 SGHRS, CDR2 YFSETQ. The full variable domain, in which reference TRBV5-1 and TRBJ1-6 provide the parts outside the CDR3, is KAGVTQTPRYLIKTRGQQVTLSCSPISGHRSVSWYQQTPGQGLQFLFEYFSETQRNKGNFPGRFSGRQFSNSRSEMNVSTLELGDSALYLCASTLDLNGNSPLHFGNGTRLTVT.

V and J are TRBV10-1 and TRBJ1-1; 8 positions agree with TRBD1. The germline V gene has CDR1 WNHNN and CDR2 SYGVQD (reference sequence). CDR3 length: 13 residues. V shed 6 bases and J 2 bases; nucleotides not matched to a gene: 2. CDR3 in amino acids: CASRQGANTEAFF. The CDR3 DNA sequence: TGCGCCAGCAGGCAGGGGGCAAACACTGAAGCTTTCTTT.

This clone was found once. The chain uses TRBV4-2 and TRBJ1-5, with a tentative D call TRBD1 (6 bases). V was pared by 4 bases and J by 6 bases, with 19 bases between. Germline values: CDR1 LGHNA, CDR2 YNFKEQ. This CDR3 region has 16 residues. This chain's CDR3 is CASSPLGAGDGQPQHF. Written as DNA, the CDR3 is TGTGCCAGCAGCCCCCTAGGGGCAGGGGACGGTCAGCCCCAGCATTTT.

There are a few counts of this clone. This chain links TRBV11-3 with TRBJ2-5; TRBD1 might be the D (6 bases). Germline V lookup: CDR1 SGHNT, CDR2 YENEEA. Trimming took 7 bases from V and 4 from J, leaving 16 bases between them. CDR3 length equals 14 residues. The CDR3 DNA follows: TGTGCCAGCACATGTGGGGGCAGGGTAGAGACCCAGTACTTC. It encodes CASTCGGRVETQYF.

The chain combines TRBV6-6 with TRBJ1-2; D is undetermined. V was clipped by 7 bases and J by 2 bases, with 11 bases between them. The germline V gene has CDR1 MNHNY and CDR2 SVGAGI (reference sequence). CDR3 length equals 13 residues. The CDR3 DNA reads TGTGCCAGCATGAGGACTCTCAACTATGGCTACACCTTC. Protein product: CASMRTLNYGYTF.

J is TRBJ2-5 and V is TRBV2, with D unresolved. CDR3 length equals 13 residues. V dropped 4 bases and J dropped 3 bases, with 9 bases sitting between them. Germline CDR1 reads SNHLY; CDR2 reads FYNNEI. The CDR3 region is CASSGLGKETQYF. DNA of the CDR3: TGTGCCAGCAGTGGTCTAGGCAAAGAGACCCAGTACTTC.

This sequence joins TRBV12-5 and TRBJ1-6; D remains unclear. Trimming pared 6 bases from V and 7 bases from J, leaving 7 bases between. Germline V lookup: CDR1 LGHNT, CDR2 FRNRAP. The CDR3 loop spans 12 amino acids. In nucleotides, the CDR3 is TGTGCTAGTGGAACCGGGAATTCACCCCTCCACTTT. It yields the protein CASGTGNSPLHF. Based on the CDR3 plus reference TRBV12-5 and TRBJ1-6, the full variable domain is DARVTQTPRHKVTEMGQEVTMRCQPILGHNTVFWYRQTMMQGLELLAYFRNRAPLDDSGMPKDRFSAEMPDATLATLKIQPSEPRDSAVYFCASGTGNSPLHFGNGTRLTVT.

The chain is built from TRBV10-3 and TRBJ2-2; D may be TRBD1 (6 bases). The germline V and J ends were trimmed by 4 bases and 5 bases, with 8 bases remaining between them. The CDR3 spans 13 residues. The germline gives CDR1 ENHRY, CDR2 SYGVKD. The CDR3 reads CAISATGTGELFF. The CDR3 region has the DNA TGTGCCATCAGTGCTACAGGGACCGGGGAGCTGTTTTTT.

The CDR3 protein is CASGLAVGQQFF. Here the CDR3 DNA reads TGTGCCAGCGGACTAGCGGTCGGACAGCAGTTCTTC. The V gene is TRBV6-5, the J gene TRBJ2-1; 10 bases line up with TRBD2. Germline-derived CDR1 and CDR2 are MNHEY and SVGAGI. The CDR3 extends over 12 amino acids. Losses at the gene ends were 8 bases for V and 11 bases for J; bases not matched to a gene: 6.

This clone was seen a few times. The chain is built from TRBV11-2 and TRBJ2-3; a possible D gene is TRBD2 (6 bases). CDR3 length equals 15 residues. Trimming stripped 5 bases from V and 2 bases from J, with 14 bases between. Germline-derived CDR1 and CDR2 are SGHAT and FQNNGV. The CDR3 reads CASSQVGTFTDTQYF. The DNA of the CDR3 is TGTGCCAGCAGCCAAGTCGGGACTTTCACAGATACGCAGTATTTT.

CDR3 sequence (DNA): TGTGCCAGCAGCCAAGTCCCCGCAGGGACATGGTCCACCCTCCACTTT. The encoded protein is CASSQVPAGTWSTLHF. J is TRBJ1-6 and V is TRBV14; possible D gene TRBD1, 6 bases. V was clipped by 1 base and J by 14 bases, with 21 bases between them. Per the germline V gene, CDR1 is SGHDN and CDR2 is FVKESK. This CDR3 spans 16 amino acids.

The genes are TRBV2 and TRBJ1-5; 11 nucleotides line up with TRBD1. Germline V gene lookup returns CDR1 SNHLY and CDR2 FYNNEI. V dropped 7 bases and J dropped 2; count of bases not matched to a gene: 10. The CDR3 covers 17 residues. The CDR3: CASTDRGRSGGNQPQHF. CDR3 DNA: TGTGCCAGCACGGACAGGGGGCGGAGTGGGGGCAATCAGCCCCAGCATTTT. Full variable domain (remainder filled in from reference TRBV2 and TRBJ1-5): EPEVTQTPSHQVTQMGQEVILRCVPISNHLYFYWYRQILGQKVEFLVSFYNNEISEKSEIFDDQFSVERPDGSNFTLKIRSTKLEDSAMYFCASTDRGRSGGNQPQHFGDGTRLSIL.

V gene TRBV14 combines with J gene TRBJ2-7; D perhaps matches TRBD1 (6 bases). The V and J ends lost 4 bases and 0 bases respectively, with 7 bases between them. Germline-derived CDR1 and CDR2 are SGHDN and FVKESK. This CDR3 has 13 amino acids. CDR3 in DNA: TGTGCCAGCAGCCGGGGGCTCTCCTACGAGCAGTACTTC. Its protein is CASSRGLSYEQYF.

The chain employs TRBV10-2 and TRBJ2-5, with D unresolved. V lost 3 bases and J lost 2, with 7 bases in between. The CDR3 runs 13 residues. The V gene's germline CDR1 is WSHSY and CDR2 SAAADI. Written as DNA, the CDR3 is TGCGCCAGCAGTGAACAGAGTCAAGAGACCCAGTACTTC. This gives the protein CASSEQSQETQYF.

This clone was counted once. The genes are TRBV6-5 and TRBJ2-7, with unresolved D. V lost 2 bases to trimming and J lost 2 bases, with 10 bases between them. The CDR3 sequence is 14 residues long. Germline V gene lookup returns CDR1 MNHEY and CDR2 SVGAGI. The CDR3 nucleotides are TGTGCCAGCAGTTACCGGGTCGACGCCTACGAGCAGTACTTC. Its translation is CASSYRVDAYEQYF.

This rearrangement joins TRBV16 to TRBJ2-5; 7 nucleotides agree with TRBD1. This CDR3 contains 15 residues. Losses at the gene ends were 6 bases for V and 2 bases for J; bases not matched to a gene: 9. Germline CDR1 and CDR2: KGHSY and FQNENV. The CDR3 loop reads CASSRARQGQETQYF. The CDR3 coding sequence is TGTGCCAGCAGTCGAGCTCGACAGGGACAAGAGACCCAGTACTTC. The whole variable domain, filled in from reference TRBV16 and TRBJ2-5, reads GEEVAQTPKHLVRGEGQKAKLYCAPIKGHSYVFWYQQVLKNEFKFLISFQNENVFDETGMPKERFSAKCLPNSPCSLEIQATKLEDSAVYFCASSRARQGQETQYFGPGTRLLVL.

This sequence joins TRBV28 and TRBJ2-1, with 7 nucleotides matching TRBD2. The CDR3 contains 13 residues. CDR1 and CDR2 from the germline V gene are MDHEN and SYDVKM. J gave up 7 bases and V 6 bases, and 6 bases lay outside the gene matches. CDR3 sequence reads: CASSGGSSNEQFF. In DNA, the CDR3 is TGTGCCAGCAGCGGGGGGTCTAGTAATGAGCAGTTCTTC. Supplemented by reference TRBV28 and TRBJ2-1, the full variable domain reads DVKVTQSSRYLVKRTGEKVFLECVQDMDHENMFWYRQDPGLGLRLIYFSYDVKMKEKGDIPEGYSVSREKKERFSLILESASTNQTSMYLCASSGGSSNEQFFGPGTRLTVL.

The genes are TRBV30 and TRBJ1-4; D might be TRBD1 (6 bases). This CDR3 contains 12 residues. Germline CDR1 and CDR2: GTSNPN and SVGIG (reference sequence). Between the trimmed V and J ends, which lost 5 bases and 8 bases, there was a span of 12 bases. The CDR3 DNA reads TGTGCCTGGGGGGGGGCAGAGGAAAAACTGTTTTTT. This gives the protein CAWGGAEEKLFF.

The V call is TRBV28, the J call TRBJ2-1, with 9 bases matching TRBD2. The CDR3 contains 15 residues. Trimming cost V 4 bases and J 4 bases; bases outside gene matches: 5. The V gene's germline CDR1 is MDHEN and CDR2 SYDVKM. CDR3 sequence: CASSWTSDGYNEQFF. The CDR3 DNA reads as TGTGCCAGCAGTTGGACTAGCGACGGATACAATGAGCAGTTCTTC. Filled out from reference TRBV28 and TRBJ2-1, the complete variable domain reads DVKVTQSSRYLVKRTGEKVFLECVQDMDHENMFWYRQDPGLGLRLIYFSYDVKMKEKGDIPEGYSVSREKKERFSLILESASTNQTSMYLCASSWTSDGYNEQFFGPGTRLTVL.

This chain uses TRBV21-1 with TRBJ2-7; the table's D gene call, TRBD1, was not cross checked with the DNA. TRBV21-1 is deemed a pseudogene. The CDR3 is made up of 17 amino acids. For the CDR3, the DNA is TGTGCCAGCAGCAAAGCGGTCAGGACAGCTTCTTCCTACGAGCAGTACTTC. It yields the protein CASSKAVRTASSYEQYF.

The V call is TRBV5-5, the J call TRBJ2-3; TRBD2 matches 9 bases. The germline V gene encodes CDR1 SGHKS and CDR2 YYEKEE (reference sequence). CDR3 length equals 16 residues. J lost 5 bases, V lost 4 bases, and 11 bases had no gene match. CDR3 DNA sequence: TGTGCCAGCAGCGCGTCCAGCGGGGGGTCGGTAGATACGCAGTATTTT. This sequence encodes CASSASSGGSVDTQYF.

This chain links TRBV2 with TRBJ1-2; a possible D gene is TRBD1 (5 bases). The CDR3 runs to 13 residues. V dropped 4 bases and J dropped 5 bases, with 11 bases sitting between them. Germline loops: CDR1 SNHLY, CDR2 FYNNEI. CDR3 nucleotide sequence: TGTGCCAGCAGTGTCGGGGGGGGTTATGGCTACACCTTC. This codes for CASSVGGGYGYTF. Using reference TRBV2 and TRBJ1-2 for the parts outside the CDR3, the full variable domain is EPEVTQTPSHQVTQMGQEVILRCVPISNHLYFYWYRQILGQKVEFLVSFYNNEISEKSEIFDDQFSVERPDGSNFTLKIRSTKLEDSAMYFCASSVGGGYGYTFGSGTRLTVV.